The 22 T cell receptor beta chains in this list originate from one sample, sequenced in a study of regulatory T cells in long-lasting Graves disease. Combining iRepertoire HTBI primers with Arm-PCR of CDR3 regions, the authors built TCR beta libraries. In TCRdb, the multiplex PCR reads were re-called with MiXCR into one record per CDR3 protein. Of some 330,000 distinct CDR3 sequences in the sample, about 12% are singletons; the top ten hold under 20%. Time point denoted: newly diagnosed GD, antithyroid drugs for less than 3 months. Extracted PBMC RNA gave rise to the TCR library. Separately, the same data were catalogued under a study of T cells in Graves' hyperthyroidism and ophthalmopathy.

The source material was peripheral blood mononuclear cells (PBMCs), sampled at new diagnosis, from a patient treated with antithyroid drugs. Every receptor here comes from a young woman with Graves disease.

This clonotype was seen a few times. CDR3 in DNA: TGTGCCACCAGCAGACCAGGGGAGGCGGACATTCAGTACTTC. Its protein is CATSRPGEADIQYF. The chain combines TRBV15 with TRBJ2-4; perhaps D is TRBD1 or TRBD2 (6 bases each). The CDR3 loop spans 14 amino acids. Germline CDR1 LNHNV, CDR2 YYDKDF (reference sequence). V dropped 2 bases and J dropped 8 bases, with 13 bases sitting between them.

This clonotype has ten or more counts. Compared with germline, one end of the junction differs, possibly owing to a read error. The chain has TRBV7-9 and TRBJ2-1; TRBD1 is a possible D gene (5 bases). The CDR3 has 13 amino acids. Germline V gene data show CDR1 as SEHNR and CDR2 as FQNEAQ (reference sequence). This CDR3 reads CASRADSYNEQFF. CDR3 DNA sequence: TGTGCGAGCAGGGCGGACTCCTACAATGAGCAGTTCTTC.

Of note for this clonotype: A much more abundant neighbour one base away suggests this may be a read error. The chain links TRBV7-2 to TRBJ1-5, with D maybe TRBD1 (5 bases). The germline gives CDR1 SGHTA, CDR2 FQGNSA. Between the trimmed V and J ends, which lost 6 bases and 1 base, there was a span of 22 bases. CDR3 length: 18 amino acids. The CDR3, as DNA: TGTGCCAGCAGTTATCGGGGGTCTAGCCGCCTGAGCAATCAGCCCCAGCATTTT. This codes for CASSYRGSSRLSNQPQHF.

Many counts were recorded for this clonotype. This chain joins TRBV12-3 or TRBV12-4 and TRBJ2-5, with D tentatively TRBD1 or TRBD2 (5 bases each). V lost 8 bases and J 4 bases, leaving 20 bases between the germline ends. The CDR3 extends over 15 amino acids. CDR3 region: CASLPGPRVRETQYF. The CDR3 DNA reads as TGTGCCAGCCTTCCGGGACCCAGGGTCCGAGAGACCCAGTACTTC.

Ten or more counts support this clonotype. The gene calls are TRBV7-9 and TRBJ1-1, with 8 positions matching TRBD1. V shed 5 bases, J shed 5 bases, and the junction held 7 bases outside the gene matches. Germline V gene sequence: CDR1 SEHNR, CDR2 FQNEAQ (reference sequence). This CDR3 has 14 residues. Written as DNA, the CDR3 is TGTGCCAGCAGCCGAACGGACAGGGATACTGAAGCTTTCTTT. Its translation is CASSRTDRDTEAFF.

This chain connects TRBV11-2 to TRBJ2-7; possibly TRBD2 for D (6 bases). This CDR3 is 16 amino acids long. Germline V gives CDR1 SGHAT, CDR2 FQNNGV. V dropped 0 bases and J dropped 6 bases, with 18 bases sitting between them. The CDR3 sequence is CASSLDRRATIGEQYF. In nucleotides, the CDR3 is TGTGCCAGCAGCTTAGATAGGAGGGCTACGATTGGCGAGCAGTACTTC.

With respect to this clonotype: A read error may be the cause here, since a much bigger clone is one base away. Written as DNA, the CDR3 is TGTGCCCGGAACAGGTTTAATGAAAAACTGTTTTTT. It encodes CARNRFNEKLFF. The genes are TRBV30 and TRBJ1-4; tentatively, D is TRBD1 (5 bases). V lost 8 bases and J lost 4, with 11 bases in between. This CDR3 spans 12 amino acids. Germline loops: CDR1 GTSNPN, CDR2 SVGIG (reference sequence).

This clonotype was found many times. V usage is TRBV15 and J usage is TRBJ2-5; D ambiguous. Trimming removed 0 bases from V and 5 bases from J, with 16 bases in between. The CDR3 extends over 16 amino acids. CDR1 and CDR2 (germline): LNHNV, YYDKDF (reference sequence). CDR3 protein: CATSRDQRLHPETQYF. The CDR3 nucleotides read TGTGCCACCAGCAGAGATCAAAGACTCCATCCGGAGACCCAGTACTTC.

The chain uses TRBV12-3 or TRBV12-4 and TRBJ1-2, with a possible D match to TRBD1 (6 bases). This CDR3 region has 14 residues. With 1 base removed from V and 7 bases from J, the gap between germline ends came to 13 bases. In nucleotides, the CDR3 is TGTGCCAGCAGTTTAGTGGGGGCATACTCTGGCTACACCTTC. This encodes CASSLVGAYSGYTF.

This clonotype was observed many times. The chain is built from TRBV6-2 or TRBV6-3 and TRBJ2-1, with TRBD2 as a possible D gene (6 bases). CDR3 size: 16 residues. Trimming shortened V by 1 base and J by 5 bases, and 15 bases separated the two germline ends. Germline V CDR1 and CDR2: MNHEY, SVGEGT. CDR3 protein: CASSYFLLALNNEQFF. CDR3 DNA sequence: TGTGCCAGCAGTTACTTTCTCCTAGCGCTAAACAATGAGCAGTTCTTC.

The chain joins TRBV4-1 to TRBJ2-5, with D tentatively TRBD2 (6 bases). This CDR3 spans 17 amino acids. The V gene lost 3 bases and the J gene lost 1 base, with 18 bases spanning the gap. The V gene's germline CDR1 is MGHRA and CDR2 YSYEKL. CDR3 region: CASSHPQTGLLQETQYF. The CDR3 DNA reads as TGCGCCAGCAGCCACCCCCAAACGGGACTGCTCCAAGAGACCCAGTACTTC.

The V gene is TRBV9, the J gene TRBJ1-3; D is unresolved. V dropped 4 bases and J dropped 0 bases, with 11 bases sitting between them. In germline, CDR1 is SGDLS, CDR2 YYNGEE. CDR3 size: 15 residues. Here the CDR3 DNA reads TGTGCCAGCAGCCCGGCGGCCTTCTCTGGAAACACCATATATTTT. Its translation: CASSPAAFSGNTIYF. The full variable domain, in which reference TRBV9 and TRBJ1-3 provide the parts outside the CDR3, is DSGVTQTPKHLITATGQRVTLRCSPRSGDLSVYWYQQSLDQGLQFLIQYYNGEERAKGNILERFSAQQFPDLHSELNLSSLELGDSALYFCASSPAAFSGNTIYFGEGSWLTVV.

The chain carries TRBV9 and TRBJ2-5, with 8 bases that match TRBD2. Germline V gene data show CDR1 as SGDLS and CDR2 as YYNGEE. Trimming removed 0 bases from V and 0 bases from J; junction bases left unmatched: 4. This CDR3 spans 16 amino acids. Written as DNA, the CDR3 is TGTGCCAGCAGCGTAGCTCCGGGAGGGTACCAAGAGACCCAGTACTTC. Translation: CASSVAPGGYQETQYF.

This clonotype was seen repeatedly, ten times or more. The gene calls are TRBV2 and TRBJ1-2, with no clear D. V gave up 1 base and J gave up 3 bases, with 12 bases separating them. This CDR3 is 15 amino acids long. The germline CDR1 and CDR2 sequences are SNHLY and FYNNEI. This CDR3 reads CASSEDSLNYYGYTF. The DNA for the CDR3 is TGTGCCAGCAGTGAAGACAGCTTAAATTACTATGGCTACACCTTC.

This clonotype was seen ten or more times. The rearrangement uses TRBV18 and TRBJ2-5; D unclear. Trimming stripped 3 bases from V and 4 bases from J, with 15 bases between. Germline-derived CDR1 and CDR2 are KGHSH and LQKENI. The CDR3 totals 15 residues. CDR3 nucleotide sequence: TGTGCCAGCTCACCTCAAGTAGTCGGCGGAGAGACCCAGTACTTC. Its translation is CASSPQVVGGETQYF.

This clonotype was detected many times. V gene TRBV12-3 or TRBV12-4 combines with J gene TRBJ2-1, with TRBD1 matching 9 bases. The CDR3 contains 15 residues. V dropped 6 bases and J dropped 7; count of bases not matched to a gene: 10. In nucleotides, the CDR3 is TGTGCCAGCAGATATAACAGGGGGCGAAGGAATGAGCAGTTCTTC. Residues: CASRYNRGRRNEQFF.

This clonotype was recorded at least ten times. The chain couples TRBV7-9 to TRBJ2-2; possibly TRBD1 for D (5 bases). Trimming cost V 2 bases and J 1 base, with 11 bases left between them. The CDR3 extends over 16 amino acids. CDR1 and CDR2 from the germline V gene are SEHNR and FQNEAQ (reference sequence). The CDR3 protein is CASSLNYRLNTGELFF. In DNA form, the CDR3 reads TGTGCCAGCAGCTTAAATTACAGGTTGAACACCGGGGAGCTGTTTTTT.

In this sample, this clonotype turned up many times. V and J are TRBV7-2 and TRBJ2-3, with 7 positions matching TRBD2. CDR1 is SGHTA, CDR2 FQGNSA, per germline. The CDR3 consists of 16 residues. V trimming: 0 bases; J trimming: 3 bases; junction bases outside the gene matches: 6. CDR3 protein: CASSLASLAVTDTQYF. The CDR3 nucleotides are TGTGCCAGCAGCTTAGCATCTCTAGCGGTTACAGATACGCAGTATTTT. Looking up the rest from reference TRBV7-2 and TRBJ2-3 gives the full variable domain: GAGVSQSPSNKVTEKGKDVELRCDPISGHTALYWYRQSLGQGLEFLIYFQGNSAPDKSGLPSDRFSAERTGGSVSTLTIQRTQQEDSAVYLCASSLASLAVTDTQYFGPGTRLTVL.

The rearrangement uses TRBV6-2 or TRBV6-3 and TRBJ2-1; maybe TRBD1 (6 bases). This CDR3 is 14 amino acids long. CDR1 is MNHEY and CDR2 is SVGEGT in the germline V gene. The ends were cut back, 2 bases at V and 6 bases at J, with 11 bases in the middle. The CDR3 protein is CASSYSRTVNEQFF. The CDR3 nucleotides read TGTGCCAGCAGTTACAGTAGGACAGTCAATGAGCAGTTCTTC.

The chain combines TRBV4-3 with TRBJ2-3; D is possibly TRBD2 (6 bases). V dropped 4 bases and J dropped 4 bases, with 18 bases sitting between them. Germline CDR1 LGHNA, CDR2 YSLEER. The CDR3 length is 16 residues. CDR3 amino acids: CASSPRASVGSDTQYF. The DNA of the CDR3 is TGCGCCAGCAGCCCGAGGGCTAGCGTCGGTTCAGATACGCAGTATTTT.

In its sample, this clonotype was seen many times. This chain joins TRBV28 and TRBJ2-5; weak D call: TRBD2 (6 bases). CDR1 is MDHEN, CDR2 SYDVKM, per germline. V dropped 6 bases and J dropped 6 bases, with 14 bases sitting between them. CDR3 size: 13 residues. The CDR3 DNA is TGTGCCAGCAGCCCTTCGGCGGGAAAGACCCAGTACTTC. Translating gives CASSPSAGKTQYF.

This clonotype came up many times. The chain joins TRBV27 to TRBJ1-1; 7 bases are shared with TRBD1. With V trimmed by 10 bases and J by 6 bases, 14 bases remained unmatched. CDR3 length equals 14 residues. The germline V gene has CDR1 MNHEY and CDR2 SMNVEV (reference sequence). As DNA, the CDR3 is TGTGCCACCTTAAGGGCGACAGGGAGAGCTGAAGCTTTCTTT. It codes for CATLRATGRAEAFF.